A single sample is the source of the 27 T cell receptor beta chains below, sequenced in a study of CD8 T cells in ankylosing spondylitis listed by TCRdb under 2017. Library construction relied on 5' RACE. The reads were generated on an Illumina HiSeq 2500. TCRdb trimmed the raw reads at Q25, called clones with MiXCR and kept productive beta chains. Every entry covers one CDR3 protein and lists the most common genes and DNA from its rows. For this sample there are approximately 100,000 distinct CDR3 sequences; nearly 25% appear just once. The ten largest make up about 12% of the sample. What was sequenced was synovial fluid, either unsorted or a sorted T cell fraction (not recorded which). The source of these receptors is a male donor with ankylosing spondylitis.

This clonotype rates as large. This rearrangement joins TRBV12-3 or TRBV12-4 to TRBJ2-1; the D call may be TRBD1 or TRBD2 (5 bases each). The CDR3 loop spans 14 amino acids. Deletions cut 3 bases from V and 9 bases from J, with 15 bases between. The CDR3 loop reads CASSLTLGAGEQFF. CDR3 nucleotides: TGTGCCAGCAGTTTGACACTAGGGGCAGGTGAGCAGTTCTTC.

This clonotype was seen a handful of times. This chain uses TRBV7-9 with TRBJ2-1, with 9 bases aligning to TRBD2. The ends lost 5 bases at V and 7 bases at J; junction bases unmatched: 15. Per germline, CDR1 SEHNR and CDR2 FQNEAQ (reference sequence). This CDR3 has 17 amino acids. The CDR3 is CASSRTYSERGENEQFF. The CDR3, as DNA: TGTGCCAGCAGCCGTACGTACAGCGAGCGGGGGGAAAATGAGCAGTTCTTC.

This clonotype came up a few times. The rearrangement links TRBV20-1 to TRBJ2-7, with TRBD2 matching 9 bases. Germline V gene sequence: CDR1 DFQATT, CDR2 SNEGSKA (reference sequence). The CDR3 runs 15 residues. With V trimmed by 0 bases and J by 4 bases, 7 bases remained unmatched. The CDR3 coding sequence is TGCAGTGCTAGAGAGGGTAGCGGGAGTTTTTACGAGCAGTACTTC. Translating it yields CSAREGSGSFYEQYF.

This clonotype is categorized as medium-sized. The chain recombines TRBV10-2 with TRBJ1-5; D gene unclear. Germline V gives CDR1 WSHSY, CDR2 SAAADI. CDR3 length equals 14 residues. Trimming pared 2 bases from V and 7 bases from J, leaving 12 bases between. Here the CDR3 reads CASSESGVGQPQHF. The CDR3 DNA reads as TGCGCCAGCAGTGAGAGCGGGGTGGGGCAGCCCCAGCATTTT.

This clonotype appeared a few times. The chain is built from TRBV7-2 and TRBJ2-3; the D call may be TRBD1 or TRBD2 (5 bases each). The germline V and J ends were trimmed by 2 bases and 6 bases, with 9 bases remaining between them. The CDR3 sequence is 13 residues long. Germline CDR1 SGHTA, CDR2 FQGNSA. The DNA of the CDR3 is TGTGCCAGCAGCTTATCCGGGGCGGATACGCAGTATTTT. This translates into CASSLSGADTQYF.

The CDR3 loop reads CASSIVDDSYNEQFF. The CDR3 nucleotides read TGTGCCAGTAGTATAGTTGATGACAGCTACAATGAGCAGTTCTTC. The J gene is TRBJ2-1, the V gene TRBV19; tentative D call: TRBD1 (5 bases). Germline V lookup: CDR1 LNHDA, CDR2 SQIVND (reference sequence). This CDR3 has 15 amino acids. The germline V and J ends were trimmed by 1 base and 3 bases, with 10 bases remaining between them.

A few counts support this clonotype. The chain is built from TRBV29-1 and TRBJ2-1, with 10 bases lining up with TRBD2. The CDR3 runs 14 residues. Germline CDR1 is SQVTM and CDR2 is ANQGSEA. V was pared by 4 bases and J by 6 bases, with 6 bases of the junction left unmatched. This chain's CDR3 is CSVGVAGGSNEQFF. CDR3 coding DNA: TGCAGCGTTGGAGTAGCGGGAGGTTCCAATGAGCAGTTCTTC.

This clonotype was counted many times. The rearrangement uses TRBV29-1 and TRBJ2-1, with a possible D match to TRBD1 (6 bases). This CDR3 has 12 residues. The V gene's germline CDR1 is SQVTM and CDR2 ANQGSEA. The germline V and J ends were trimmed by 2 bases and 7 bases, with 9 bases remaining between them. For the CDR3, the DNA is TGCAGCGTTGAAAAACAGGGAAATGAGCAGTTCTTC. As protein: CSVEKQGNEQFF.

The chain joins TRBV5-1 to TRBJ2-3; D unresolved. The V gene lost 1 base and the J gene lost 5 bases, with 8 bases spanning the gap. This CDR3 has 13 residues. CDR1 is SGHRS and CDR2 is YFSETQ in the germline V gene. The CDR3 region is CASSLLSRDTQYF. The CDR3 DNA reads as TGCGCCAGCAGCTTGCTTAGTCGAGATACGCAGTATTTT.

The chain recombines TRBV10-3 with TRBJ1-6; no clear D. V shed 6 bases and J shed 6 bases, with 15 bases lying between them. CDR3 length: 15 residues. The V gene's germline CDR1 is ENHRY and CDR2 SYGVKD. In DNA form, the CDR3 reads TGTGCCATCAGCGTGTCTGCAGGTAGTAATTCACCCCTCCACTTT. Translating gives CAISVSAGSNSPLHF.

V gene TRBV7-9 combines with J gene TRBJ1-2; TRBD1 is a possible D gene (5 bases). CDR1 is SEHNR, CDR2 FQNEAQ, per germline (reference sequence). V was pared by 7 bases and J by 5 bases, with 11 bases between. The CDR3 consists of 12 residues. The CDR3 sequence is CASIGDGYGYTF. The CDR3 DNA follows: TGTGCCAGCATAGGGGACGGGTATGGCTACACCTTC.

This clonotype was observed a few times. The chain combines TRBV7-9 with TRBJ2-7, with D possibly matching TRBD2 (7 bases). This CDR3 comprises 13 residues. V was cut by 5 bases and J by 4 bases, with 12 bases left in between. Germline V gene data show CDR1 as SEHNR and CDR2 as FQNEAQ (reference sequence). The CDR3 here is CASSEGGEYEQYF. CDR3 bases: TGTGCCAGCAGCGAGGGGGGGGAATACGAGCAGTACTTC.

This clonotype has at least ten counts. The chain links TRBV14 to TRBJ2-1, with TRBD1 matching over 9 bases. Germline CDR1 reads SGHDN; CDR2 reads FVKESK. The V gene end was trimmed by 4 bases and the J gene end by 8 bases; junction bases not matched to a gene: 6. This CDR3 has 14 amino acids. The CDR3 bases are TGTGCCAGCAGCCCCGGACAGGGGATGTATGAGCAGTTCTTC. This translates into CASSPGQGMYEQFF.

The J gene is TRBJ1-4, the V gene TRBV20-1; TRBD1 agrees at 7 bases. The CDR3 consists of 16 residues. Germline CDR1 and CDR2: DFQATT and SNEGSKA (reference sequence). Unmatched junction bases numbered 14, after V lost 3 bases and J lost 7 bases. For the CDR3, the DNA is TGCAGTGCTAGTCTCCGCGGCGGGACAGCCGTTGAAAAACTGTTTTTT. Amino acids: CSASLRGGTAVEKLFF.

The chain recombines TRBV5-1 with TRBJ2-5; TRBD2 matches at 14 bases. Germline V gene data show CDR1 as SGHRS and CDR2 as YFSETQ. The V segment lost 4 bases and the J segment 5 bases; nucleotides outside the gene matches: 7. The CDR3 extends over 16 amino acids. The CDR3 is CASSAGLAGGHETQYF. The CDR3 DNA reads TGCGCCAGCAGCGCCGGACTAGCGGGAGGACACGAGACCCAGTACTTC.

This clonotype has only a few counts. The CDR3 spells CASRVIAGGPRQYF. CDR3 in DNA: TGTGCCAGCAGGGTCATAGCGGGAGGGCCTAGACAGTATTTT. The chain employs TRBV12-3 or TRBV12-4 and TRBJ2-3; 11 bases align to TRBD2. Germline trimming cut 6 bases from V and 12 bases from J; bases unmatched to any gene: 11. This CDR3 is built from 14 residues.

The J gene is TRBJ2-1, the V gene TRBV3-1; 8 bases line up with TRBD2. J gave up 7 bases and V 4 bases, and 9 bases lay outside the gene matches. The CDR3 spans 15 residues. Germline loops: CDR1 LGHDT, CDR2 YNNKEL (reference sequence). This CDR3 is CASSPITSGSNEQFF. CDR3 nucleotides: TGTGCCAGCAGCCCGATCACTAGCGGTTCAAATGAGCAGTTCTTC.

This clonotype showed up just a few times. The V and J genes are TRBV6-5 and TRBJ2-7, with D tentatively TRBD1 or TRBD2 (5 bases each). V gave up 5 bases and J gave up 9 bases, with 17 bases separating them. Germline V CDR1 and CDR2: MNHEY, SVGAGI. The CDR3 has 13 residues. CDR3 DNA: TGTGCCAGCAGTACTGGGACGAGCCGGCCGCAGTACTTC. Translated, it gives CASSTGTSRPQYF.

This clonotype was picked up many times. The CDR3 sequence is CASSPGGEVYGYTF. The CDR3 DNA sequence: TGTGCCAGCAGCCCTGGAGGGGAAGTGTATGGCTACACCTTC. V gene TRBV27 combines with J gene TRBJ1-2; weak D call: TRBD1 (5 bases). Germline assignment: CDR1 MNHEY and CDR2 SMNVEV (reference sequence). The CDR3 extends over 14 amino acids. V gave up 6 bases and J gave up 5 bases, with 16 bases separating them.

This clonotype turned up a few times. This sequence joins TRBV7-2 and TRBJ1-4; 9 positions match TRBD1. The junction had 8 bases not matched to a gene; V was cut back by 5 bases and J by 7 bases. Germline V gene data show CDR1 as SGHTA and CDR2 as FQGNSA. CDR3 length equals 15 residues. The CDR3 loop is CASSPLGTGIEKLFF. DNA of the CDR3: TGTGCCAGCAGCCCTCTCGGGACAGGGATTGAAAAACTGTTTTTT.

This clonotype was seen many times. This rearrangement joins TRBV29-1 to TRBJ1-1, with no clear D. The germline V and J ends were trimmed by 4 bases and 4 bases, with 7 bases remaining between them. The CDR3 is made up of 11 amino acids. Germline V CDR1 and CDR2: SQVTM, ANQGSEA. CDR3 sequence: CSVGLGTEAFF. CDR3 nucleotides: TGCAGCGTTGGGTTGGGCACTGAAGCTTTCTTT.

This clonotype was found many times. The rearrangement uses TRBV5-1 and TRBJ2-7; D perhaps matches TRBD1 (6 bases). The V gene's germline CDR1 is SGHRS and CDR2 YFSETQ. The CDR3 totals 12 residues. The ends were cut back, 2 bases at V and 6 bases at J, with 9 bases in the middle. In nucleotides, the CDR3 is TGCGCCAGCAGCTTAGGGGGATTCGAGCAGTACTTC. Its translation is CASSLGGFEQYF.

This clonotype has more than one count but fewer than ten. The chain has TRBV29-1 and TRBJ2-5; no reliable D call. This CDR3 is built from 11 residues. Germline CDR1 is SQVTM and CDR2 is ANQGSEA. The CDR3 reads CSAGVMGTQYF. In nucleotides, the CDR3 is TGCAGTGCAGGAGTCATGGGGACCCAGTACTTC.

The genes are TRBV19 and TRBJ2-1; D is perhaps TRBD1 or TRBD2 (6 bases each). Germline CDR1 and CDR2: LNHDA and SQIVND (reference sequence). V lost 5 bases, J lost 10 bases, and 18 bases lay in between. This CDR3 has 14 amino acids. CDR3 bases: TGTGCCAGTAGTCCCCAGTTGGGGGGCAGGGAGCAGTTCTTC. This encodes CASSPQLGGREQFF.

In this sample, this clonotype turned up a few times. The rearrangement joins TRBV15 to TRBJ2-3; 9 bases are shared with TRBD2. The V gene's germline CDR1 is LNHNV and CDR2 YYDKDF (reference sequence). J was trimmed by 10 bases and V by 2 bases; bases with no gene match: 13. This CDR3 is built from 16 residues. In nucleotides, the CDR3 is TGTGCCACCAGCAGACCCAATAGCGGGAGCGGGTTCTCGCAGTATTTT. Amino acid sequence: CATSRPNSGSGFSQYF.

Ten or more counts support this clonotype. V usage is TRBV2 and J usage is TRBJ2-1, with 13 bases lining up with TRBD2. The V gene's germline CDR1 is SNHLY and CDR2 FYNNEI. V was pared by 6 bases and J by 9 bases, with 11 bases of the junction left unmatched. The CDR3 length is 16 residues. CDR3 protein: CASRTGTSGVPGEQFF. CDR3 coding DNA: TGTGCCAGCAGAACCGGGACTAGCGGGGTCCCGGGTGAGCAGTTCTTC.

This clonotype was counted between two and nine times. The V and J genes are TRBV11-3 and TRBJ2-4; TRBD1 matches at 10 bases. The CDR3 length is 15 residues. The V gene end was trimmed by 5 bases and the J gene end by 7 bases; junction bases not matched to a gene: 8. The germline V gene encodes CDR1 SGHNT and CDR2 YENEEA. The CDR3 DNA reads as TGTGCCAGCAGCCGGAGGACAGGGGGTGAGAACATTCAGTACTTC. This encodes CASSRRTGGENIQYF.